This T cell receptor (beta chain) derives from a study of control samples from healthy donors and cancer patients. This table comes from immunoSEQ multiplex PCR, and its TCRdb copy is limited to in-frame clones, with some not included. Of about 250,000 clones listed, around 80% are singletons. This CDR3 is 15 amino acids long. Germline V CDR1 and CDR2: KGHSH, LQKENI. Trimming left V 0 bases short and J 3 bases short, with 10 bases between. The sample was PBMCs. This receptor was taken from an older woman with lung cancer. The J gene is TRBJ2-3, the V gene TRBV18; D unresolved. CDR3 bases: TGTGCCAGCTCACCACCAGGCACCGGGACAGATACGCAGTATTTT. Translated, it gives CASSPPGTGTDTQYF.